Included here is one TCR beta chain sequence, with context. Its antigen remains unknown. This entry is derived from a study of cytomegalovirus exposure and HLA in healthy donors. A multiplex PCR was run with 60 Vbeta primers and 13 Jbeta primers. Profiling relied on immunoSEQ multiplex PCR, and the TCRdb table lists in-frame clones only, not all of them. In the table there are 150,000 or so clones, about 80% of which are singletons. The study's findings and limits: In vitro experiments confirmed that a few CMV-associated chains were specific for CMV antigens. Analyses of presence and absence presupposed an approximately uniform sequencing depth across donors.

CDR3 length: 14 amino acids. J gave up 3 bases and V 9 bases, and 8 bases lay outside the gene matches. In germline, CDR1 is LNHDA, CDR2 SQIVND (reference sequence). The source of this sequence is a male donor in good health and CMV-seronegative. The V call is TRBV19, the J call TRBJ1-3; 7 bases line up with TRBD1. What was sequenced was PBMCs. CDR3 region: CASDDRVVGNTIYF. The DNA for the CDR3 is TGTGCCAGCGACGACAGGGTTGTTGGAAACACCATATATTTT.